The clone carrying this T cell receptor beta chain was counted between two and nine times. Amplification by 5'RACE using constant-segment primers produced TCR alpha and TCR beta cDNA libraries that carried sample barcodes and UMIs. One entry per CDR3 protein results from TCRdb running MiXCR on the 5' RACE reads. The repertoire holds about 190,000 distinct CDR3 sequences, with about 16% as singletons. The V gene's germline CDR1 is DFQATT and CDR2 SNEGSKA (reference sequence). The CDR3 covers 15 residues. Trimming removed 5 bases from V and 8 bases from J, with 21 bases in between. The entry originates in a study of T-cell memory formation after mild COVID-19.

This chain connects TRBV20-1 to TRBJ2-2; D might be TRBD2 (6 bases). The sequenced sample consisted of PBMCs or a T cell subset sorted from them (not recorded which). The TCR was taken from an adult woman who had mild COVID-19 (a few samples of this study predate the infection). Cell type and time point are not known. CDR3 loop: CSAAPGLPYKGELFF. DNA of the CDR3: TGCAGTGCTGCCCCGGGACTCCCCTATAAAGGGGAGCTGTTTTTT.